This section outlines one T cell receptor beta chain sequence together with its context. Its specificity is unknown. The sample is drawn from a study of vaccination and CD4 T cells after COVID-19. Looking at the study overall: Researchers treated control cultures with a CEFX pool, an HIV-1 Nef pool, or no peptide.

The treatment is: approximately 9-day PBMC culture with coronavirus spike peptide pools or control peptides (ViraFEST assay). The CDR3 totals 14 residues. Trimming stripped 4 bases from V and 2 bases from J, with 11 bases between. The germline gives CDR1 MNHNS, CDR2 SASEGT. An Oncomine TCR Beta short-read assay was used to sequence the DNA from cultured CD4+ T cells. TCRdb processed the PCR reads anew with MiXCR; each CDR3 protein has one entry. The sample lists 20,000 to 25,000 distinct CDR3 sequences; 30% to 35% were seen once. Sequenced: cultured CD4+ T cells from blood. This sequence joins TRBV6-1 and TRBJ2-5; tentatively, D is TRBD2 (6 bases). The receptor was derived from a human donor with COVID-19. CDR3 residues: CASSAGTAQETQYF. As DNA, the CDR3 is TGTGCCAGCAGTGCCGGGACTGCACAAGAGACCCAGTACTTC.